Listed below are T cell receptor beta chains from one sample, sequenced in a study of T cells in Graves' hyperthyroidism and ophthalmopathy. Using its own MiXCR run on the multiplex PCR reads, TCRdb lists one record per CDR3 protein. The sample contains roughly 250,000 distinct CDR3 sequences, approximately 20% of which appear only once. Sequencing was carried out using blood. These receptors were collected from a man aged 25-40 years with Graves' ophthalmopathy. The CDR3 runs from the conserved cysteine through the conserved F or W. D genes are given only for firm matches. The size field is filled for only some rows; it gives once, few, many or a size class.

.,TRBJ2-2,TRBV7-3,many,CASSLGGNANTGELFF,TGTGCCAGCAGCTTAGGCGGCAACGCGAACACCGGGGAGCTGTTTTTT
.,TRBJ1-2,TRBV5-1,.,CASSDPGGSYGYTF,TGCGCCAGCTCAGACCCGGGGGGGTCCTATGGCTACACCTTC
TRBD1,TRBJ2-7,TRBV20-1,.,CSAGTGPYEQYF,TGCAGTGCAGGGACAGGTCCGTACGAGCAGTACTTC
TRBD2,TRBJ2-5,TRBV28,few,CASSELGRGLIQETQYF,TGTGCCAGCAGTGAACTGGGGAGGGGACTGATCCAAGAGACCCAGTACTTC
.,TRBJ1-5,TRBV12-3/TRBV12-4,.,CASSRTNNQPQHF,TGTGCCAGCAGCCGAACTAATAACCAGCCCCAGCATTTT
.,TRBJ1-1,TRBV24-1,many,CATSDRDTLRAFF,TGTGCCACCAGTGACAGGGACACTTTGCGCGCTTTCTTT
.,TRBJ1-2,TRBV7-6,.,CASSFGTRDSYTF,TGTGCCAGCAGCTTCGGGACGCGAGATAGCTACACCTTC
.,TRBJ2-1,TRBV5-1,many,CASSLAGGGLYNEQFF,TGCGCCAGCAGCTTGGCAGGGGGAGGTCTCTACAATGAGCAGTTCTTC
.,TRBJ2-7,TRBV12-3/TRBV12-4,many,CASSRAETYEQYF,TGTGCCAGCAGCCGAGCCGAGACCTACGAGCAGTACTTC
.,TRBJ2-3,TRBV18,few,CASSPLQGHSTDTQYF,TGTGCCAGCTCACCACTTCAGGGGCATTCCACAGATACGCAGTATTTT
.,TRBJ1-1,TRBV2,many,CARSAGNTEAFF,TGTGCCAGAAGCGCCGGGAACACTGAAGCTTTCTTT
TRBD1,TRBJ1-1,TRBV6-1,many,CASRTGATEAFF,TGTGCCAGCAGAACAGGGGCCACTGAAGCTTTCTTT
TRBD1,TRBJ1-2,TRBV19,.,CASSITGTGGVGYTF,TGTGCCAGTAGTATTACCGGGACAGGGGGTGTTGGCTACACCTTC
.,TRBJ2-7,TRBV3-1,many,CASSQTGATYEQYF,TGTGCCAGCAGCCAAACGGGAGCTACCTACGAGCAGTACTTC
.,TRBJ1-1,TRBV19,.,CASSVQGGDTEAFF,TGTGCCAGTAGTGTACAGGGAGGGGACACTGAAGCTTTCTTT
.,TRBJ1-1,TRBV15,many,CATSINRPDSAFF,TGTGCCACCAGCATCAACCGGCCGGACAGTGCTTTCTTT
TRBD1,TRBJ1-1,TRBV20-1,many,CSAGTGNEAFF,TGCAGTGCCGGGACAGGGAATGAAGCTTTCTTT
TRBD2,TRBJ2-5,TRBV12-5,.,CASGLAGTSGSTQYF,TGTGCTAGTGGTTTGGCCGGGACTAGCGGTTCGACCCAGTACTTC
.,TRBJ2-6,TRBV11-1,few,CASSGISRDRGANVLTF,TGTGCCAGCAGCGGGATATCCAGGGACCGTGGGGCCAACGTCCTGACTTTC
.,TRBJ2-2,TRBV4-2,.,CASSQDAGSNTGELFF,TGTGCCAGCAGCCAAGATGCCGGATCGAACACCGGGGAGCTGTTTTTT
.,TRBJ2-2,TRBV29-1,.,CSVSPGRTGELFF,TGCAGCGTTTCTCCCGGGCGCACCGGGGAGCTGTTTTTT
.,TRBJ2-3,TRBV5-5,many,CASSLEDQSGTDTQYF,TGTGCCAGCAGCTTGGAAGATCAGAGCGGCACAGATACGCAGTATTTT
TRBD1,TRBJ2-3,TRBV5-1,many,CASSLETGVTDTQYF,TGCGCCAGCAGCTTGGAGACAGGGGTTACAGATACGCAGTATTTT
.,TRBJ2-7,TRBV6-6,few,CASSYGTERDYEQYF,TGTGCCAGCAGTTACGGGACGGAGAGGGACTACGAGCAGTACTTC
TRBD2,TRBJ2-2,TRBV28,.,CASSLTSGNEKLFF,TGTGCCAGCAGTTTGACTAGCGGGAATGAGAAGCTGTTTTTT
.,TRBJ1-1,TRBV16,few,CASSQLARTNTEAFF,TGTGCCAGCAGCCAATTGGCTAGAACGAACACTGAAGCTTTCTTT
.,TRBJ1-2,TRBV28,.,CASTGVKDGGYGYTF,TGTGCCAGCACTGGAGTTAAGGATGGAGGATATGGCTACACCTTC